This TCR beta chain was recovered during a study of identical twins. Regarding the study as a whole: Diverse VJ usage suggested most zero-insertion clonotypes were not invariant T cells. Not following the same donors, the study drew its conclusions from cross-sectional statistical analysis.

TCRdb itself ran the 5' RACE reads through MiXCR, one entry per CDR3 protein. This sample has roughly 630,000 distinct CDR3 sequences; about 7.6% occur once, and the top ten carry less than 2%. The table lists this clonotype with a few counts. The target antigen is unknown. These data are also associated with another study on yellow fever vaccine responses in identical twins. That study adds: It has been reported that, in twins, the vaccine T cell response seemed partly convergent and partly personalized.

Sequenced input: PBMCs. This receptor was taken from a woman aged 18-35 years in good health.

The CDR3 loop is CASSPKRGLLNTGELFF. CDR3 nucleotides: TGTGCCAGCAGCCCCAAGCGGGGACTATTGAACACCGGGGAGCTGTTTTTT. V is TRBV3-1 and J is TRBJ2-2, with 7 bases fitting TRBD2. The CDR3 sequence is 17 residues long. The junction had 9 bases not matched to a gene; V was cut back by 4 bases and J by 1 base. CDR1 is LGHDT, CDR2 YNNKEL, per germline (reference sequence).